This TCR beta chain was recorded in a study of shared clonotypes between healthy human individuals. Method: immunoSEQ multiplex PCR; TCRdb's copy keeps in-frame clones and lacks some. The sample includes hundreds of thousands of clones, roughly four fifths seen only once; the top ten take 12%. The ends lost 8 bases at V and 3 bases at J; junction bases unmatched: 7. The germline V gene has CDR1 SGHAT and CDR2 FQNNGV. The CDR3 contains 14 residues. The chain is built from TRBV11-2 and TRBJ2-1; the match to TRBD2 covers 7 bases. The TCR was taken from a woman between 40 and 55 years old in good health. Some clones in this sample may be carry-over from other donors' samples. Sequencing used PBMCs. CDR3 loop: CASGTLANYNEQFF. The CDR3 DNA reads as TGTGCCAGCGGCACACTAGCGAACTACAATGAGCAGTTCTTC.